This TCR beta chain was recovered during a study of CD8+CD57+ T cells in acquired aplastic anemia. Study information: Sorted CD4+ and CD8+ cells yielded around 3.3 ug of DNA on average. General observations from the study: Almost 30 CD8+ CDR3 sequences occurred in both the patients and the controls. Controls and patients did not differ significantly in CD8+ Simpson's diversity.

The template for TCR beta VDJ and CDR3 sequence profiling was genomic DNA. TCRdb reanalysed the reads using MiXCR and keeps one entry per CDR3 protein. Here the sample spans 150,000 to 200,000 distinct CDR3 sequences, 64% being singletons. About this clonotype itself: Its antigen is unidentified.

Losses at the gene ends were 8 bases for V and 5 bases for J; bases not matched to a gene: 7. Germline loops: CDR1 SNHLY, CDR2 FYNNEI. This CDR3 contains 13 residues. This clonotype was obtained from a human donor with severe aplastic anemia or a healthy control (not recorded which). The sequenced material came from sorted CD4+, CD8+, or CD8+CD57+ T cells (not recorded which) from PBMCs. The V gene is TRBV2, the J gene TRBJ2-5; 8 bases are shared with TRBD1. The CDR3 loop is CASGAGGMETQYF. In nucleotides, the CDR3 is TGTGCCAGCGGAGCAGGGGGCATGGAGACCCAGTACTTC. Using reference TRBV2 and TRBJ2-5 for the parts outside the CDR3, the full variable domain is EPEVTQTPSHQVTQMGQEVILRCVPISNHLYFYWYRQILGQKVEFLVSFYNNEISEKSEIFDDQFSVERPDGSNFTLKIRSTKLEDSAMYFCASGAGGMETQYFGPGTRLLVL.